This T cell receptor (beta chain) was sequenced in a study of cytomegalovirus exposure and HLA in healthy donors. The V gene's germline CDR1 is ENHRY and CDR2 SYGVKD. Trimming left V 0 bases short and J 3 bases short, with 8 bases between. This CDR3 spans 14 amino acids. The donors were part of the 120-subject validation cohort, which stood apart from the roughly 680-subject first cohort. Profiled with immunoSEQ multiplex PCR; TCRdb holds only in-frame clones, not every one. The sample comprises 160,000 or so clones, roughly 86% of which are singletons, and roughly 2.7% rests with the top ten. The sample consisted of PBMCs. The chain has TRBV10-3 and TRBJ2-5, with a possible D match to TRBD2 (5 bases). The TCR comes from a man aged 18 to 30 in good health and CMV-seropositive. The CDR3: CAISESSGKETQYF. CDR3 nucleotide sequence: TGTGCCATCAGTGAGTCTTCCGGGAAAGAGACCCAGTACTTC.